These 17 T cell receptor beta chains came from one sample sequenced in a study of cytomegalovirus exposure and HLA in healthy donors. 60 Vbeta and 13 Jbeta primers were used in PCR. The repertoire was sequenced with immunoSEQ multiplex PCR; TCRdb's copy has only in-frame clones and lacks some. Of under 200,000 clones detected, 70% to 80% appear once; the ten largest clones hold around 0.42%. The material sequenced was PBMCs. Receptors were obtained from a male donor in good health and CMV-seropositive.

This clone was detected only a few times. The DNA of the CDR3 is TGTGCCAGTAGTACTCGACAGGGGTTCAACACTGAAGCTTTCTTT. Protein sequence: CASSTRQGFNTEAFF. The chain recombines TRBV19 with TRBJ1-1; 8 nucleotides line up with TRBD1. Germline V CDR1 and CDR2: LNHDA, SQIVND (reference sequence). The CDR3 is 15 residues long. V was pared by 4 bases and J by 2 bases, with 6 bases of the junction left unmatched. The whole variable domain, remainder taken from reference TRBV19 and TRBJ1-1, is DGGITQSPKYLFRKEGQNVTLSCEQNLNHDAMYWYRQDPGQGLRLIYYSQIVNDFQKGDIAEGYSVSREKKESFPLTVTSAQKNPTAFYLCASSTRQGFNTEAFFGQGTRLTVV.

V and J are TRBV19 and TRBJ2-7, with 11 nucleotides matching TRBD2. The J segment lost 3 bases and the V segment lost 4 bases, leaving 5 bases of the junction unmatched. The germline CDR1 and CDR2 sequences are LNHDA and SQIVND (reference sequence). CDR3 length: 15 residues. CDR3 protein: CASSTGLAVNYEQYF. The CDR3 nucleotides are TGTGCCAGTAGTACGGGACTAGCGGTTAACTACGAGCAGTACTTC.

On this clone itself: A junction boundary mismatches the germline segment, possibly from a read error. This chain links TRBV7-9 with TRBJ2-7; 8 positions match TRBD2. The CDR3 totals 16 residues. Germline values: CDR1 SEHNR, CDR2 FQNEAQ (reference sequence). The CDR3 nucleotides are TGTTCCAGCACCCTTCTAACGGGGGGGTGGCCCTACGAGCAGTACTTC. Protein sequence: CSSTLLTGGWPYEQYF.

This clone was recorded once. The gene calls are TRBV9 and TRBJ2-3; tentative D call: TRBD2 (5 bases). CDR3 size: 15 residues. V was pared by 2 bases and J by 1 base, with 11 bases between. Germline CDR1 is SGDLS and CDR2 is YYNGEE. CDR3 residues: CASSVMSGGTDTQYF. As DNA, the CDR3 is TGTGCCAGCAGCGTCATGAGCGGAGGCACAGATACGCAGTATTTT.

V gene TRBV7-2 combines with J gene TRBJ2-7, with 9 bases aligning to TRBD1. This CDR3 comprises 15 residues. V trimming: 4 bases; J trimming: 5 bases; junction bases outside the gene matches: 9. Germline CDR1 is SGHTA and CDR2 is FQGNSA. The CDR3 region has the DNA TGTGCCAGCAGCTGGCCGGGACAGGGTCATCACGAGCAGTACTTC. It specifies CASSWPGQGHHEQYF.

This clone came up once. The CDR3 sequence: CASWDYRSTGELFF. In DNA form, the CDR3 reads TGTGCCAGCTGGGACTATCGTAGCACCGGGGAGCTGTTTTTT. The V call is TRBV7-9, the J call TRBJ2-2; 7 positions agree with TRBD2. Germline CDR1 SEHNR, CDR2 FQNEAQ (reference sequence). The CDR3 is 14 residues long. Trimming took 8 bases from V and 4 from J; bases not matched to a gene: 7.

The chain has TRBV4-3 and TRBJ2-2; 7 bases match TRBD1. J was trimmed by 4 bases and V by 6 bases; bases with no gene match: 8. This CDR3 is built from 15 residues. The germline gives CDR1 LGHNA, CDR2 YSLEER. The CDR3 sequence: CASRPGGLSTGELFF. Here the CDR3 DNA reads TGCGCCAGCAGACCAGGGGGTCTTAGCACCGGGGAGCTGTTTTTT.

This clone was seen a few times. The gene calls are TRBV6-5 and TRBJ2-7; 7 bases align to TRBD1. This CDR3 contains 14 residues. Germline V CDR1 and CDR2: MNHEY, SVGAGI. V shed 6 bases and J 4 bases; nucleotides not matched to a gene: 9. CDR3 nucleotides: TGTGCCAGCAGGAAAAGGGACAGAAGTTACGAGCAGTACTTC. The encoded protein is CASRKRDRSYEQYF.

A few counts support this clone. The chain carries TRBV27 and TRBJ1-3, with D perhaps TRBD1 (6 bases). Germline CDR1 is MNHEY and CDR2 is SMNVEV (reference sequence). Trimming pared 8 bases from V and 4 bases from J, leaving 18 bases between. There are 15 residues in the CDR3. In nucleotides, the CDR3 is TGTGCCAGCGGAGCAACAGGGTTCAGCGGAAACACCATATATTTT. It codes for CASGATGFSGNTIYF.

This sequence joins TRBV30 and TRBJ2-7; 10 bases align to TRBD2. The CDR3 is 15 residues long. The V segment lost 5 bases and the J segment 3 bases; nucleotides outside the gene matches: 10. The V gene's germline CDR1 is GTSNPN and CDR2 SVGIG (reference sequence). CDR3 sequence (DNA): TGTGCCTGGCGAGGGGGTAGGACTAGCGGCTACGAGCAGTACTTC. Amino acid sequence: CAWRGGRTSGYEQYF. The full variable domain, in which reference TRBV30 and TRBJ2-7 provide the parts outside the CDR3, is SQTIHQWPATLVQPVGSPLSLECTVEGTSNPNLYWYRQAAGRGLQLLFYSVGIGQISSEVPQNLSASRPQDRQFILSSKKLLLSDSGFYLCAWRGGRTSGYEQYFGPGTRLTVT.

This clone was seen just once. The J gene is TRBJ2-1, the V gene TRBV9; a weak D match, TRBD2 (6 bases). V was cut by 3 bases and J by 8 bases, with 9 bases left in between. The CDR3 runs to 12 residues. In germline, CDR1 is SGDLS, CDR2 YYNGEE. The CDR3 reads CASSGGTHEQFF. The CDR3 coding sequence is TGTGCCAGCAGCGGCGGGACCCATGAGCAGTTCTTC.

The V and J genes are TRBV18 and TRBJ1-5; D unresolved. The V end lost 0 bases, the J end lost 5 bases, and 8 bases lay between the germline ends. CDR3 size: 14 residues. Germline V gene lookup returns CDR1 KGHSH and CDR2 LQKENI. The CDR3 sequence: CASSPPGGHQPQHF. DNA for the CDR3: TGTGCCAGCTCACCACCGGGAGGTCATCAGCCCCAGCATTTT.

The V gene is TRBV25-1, the J gene TRBJ2-7; D unresolved. There are 14 residues in the CDR3. Looked up from germline, CDR1 is MGHDK and CDR2 is SYGVNS. V lost 5 bases and J lost 3, with 14 bases in between. CDR3 loop: CASSPVASLYEQYF. The CDR3 DNA reads TGTGCCAGCAGTCCCGTGGCCTCTCTCTACGAGCAGTACTTC.

The V gene is TRBV6-5, the J gene TRBJ1-2; possibly TRBD1 for D (5 bases). Germline V gene data show CDR1 as MNHEY and CDR2 as SVGAGI. The V end lost 5 bases, the J end lost 7 bases, and 14 bases lay between the germline ends. The CDR3 consists of 13 residues. This chain's CDR3 is CASSDPAGFGYTF. The CDR3 coding sequence is TGTGCCAGCAGTGACCCGGCAGGGTTTGGCTACACCTTC.

The J gene is TRBJ2-2, the V gene TRBV28; possible D gene TRBD1, 6 bases. The V gene's germline CDR1 is MDHEN and CDR2 SYDVKM. The V end lost 5 bases, the J end lost 4 bases, and 17 bases lay between the germline ends. This CDR3 spans 16 amino acids. Written as DNA, the CDR3 is TGTGCCAGCAGTCTTAGACTCGGACAGAGCACCGGGGAGCTGTTTTTT. It is translated as CASSLRLGQSTGELFF.

The chain is built from TRBV5-6 and TRBJ2-1, with D tentatively TRBD2 (5 bases). V dropped 4 bases and J dropped 9 bases, with 14 bases sitting between them. Germline V gene lookup returns CDR1 SGHDT and CDR2 YYEEEE. This CDR3 is 13 amino acids long. The CDR3 DNA sequence: TGTGCCAGCAGCCCGTTCCTAGGAGGTGAGCAGTTCTTC. It specifies CASSPFLGGEQFF.

This rearrangement joins TRBV25-1 to TRBJ1-1; D ambiguous. Germline V gene data show CDR1 as MGHDK and CDR2 as SYGVNS. The CDR3 contains 13 residues. The CDR3 loop is CASAFTSLGKAFF. The CDR3 DNA is TGTGCTTCGGCGTTTACCTCCCTCGGGAAAGCTTTCTTT.